Below, one T cell receptor beta chain is given with its context. Its antigen is unknown. This specimen comes from a study of T-cell memory formation after mild COVID-19. 5'RACE primed at constant segments yielded TCR alpha and TCR beta cDNA libraries bearing sample barcodes and UMIs. MiXCR was run by TCRdb on the 5' RACE reads, yielding one entry per CDR3 protein. The table shows about 410,000 distinct CDR3 sequences, with about 25% occurring only once. The trim removed 5 bases at V and 2 bases at J, leaving 12 bases unmatched. This CDR3 has 17 residues. The germline V gene has CDR1 SGHTA and CDR2 FQGTGA. Overall study results and limits: Some responding clones appeared in pre-infection memory, suggesting cross-reactive memory joined.

The V gene is TRBV7-3, the J gene TRBJ2-1; TRBD2 matches at 7 bases. The clonotype was recovered from an adult woman who had mild COVID-19 (a few samples of this study predate the infection). Cell type and time point are not known. The sequenced material came from PBMCs or a T cell subset sorted from them (not recorded which). CDR3 protein: CASSLRSMLAAYNEQFF. The CDR3 DNA reads TGTGCCAGCAGCCTCCGGTCGATGCTAGCGGCCTACAATGAGCAGTTCTTC. The full variable domain, in which reference TRBV7-3 and TRBJ2-1 provide the parts outside the CDR3, is GAGVSQTPSNKVTEKGKYVELRCDPISGHTALYWYRQSLGQGPEFLIYFQGTGAADDSGLPNDRFFAVRPEGSVSTLKIQRTERGDSAVYLCASSLRSMLAAYNEQFFGPGTRLTVL.